This paragraph covers one TCR beta chain sequence. The method was immunoSEQ multiplex PCR; TCRdb's version includes in-frame clones alone and lacks a portion of them. The table lists 450,000 or so clones, roughly 87% of them singletons. This sample was included in a study of blood T cell repertoires in COVID-19. The overall study: Donors in the United States, Italy and Spain gave samples during acute or convalescent COVID-19.

The age range of participants was about 18 to 89 years, with residence in about two dozen US areas. Participants' own reports of clinical history determined their cohort assignment. CDR3 length equals 14 residues. Germline V gives CDR1 SNHLY, CDR2 FYNNEI. Trimming took off 8 bases at V and 2 bases at J, with 12 bases between the two ends. This receptor was obtained from a man aged 18 to 30 who had recovered from COVID-19. The chain has TRBV2 and TRBJ2-2; D is possibly TRBD2 (5 bases). The sequenced sample consisted of PBMCs or T cells enriched from blood (not recorded which). The chain's CDR3 is CASWEAANTGELFF. The CDR3 DNA follows: TGTGCCAGCTGGGAAGCGGCAAACACCGGGGAGCTGTTTTTT.